Listed here are 4 T cell receptor beta chains from one sample, sequenced in a study of shared clonotypes between healthy human individuals. The protocol was immunoSEQ multiplex PCR, while the TCRdb copy is restricted to in-frame clones and leaves out a portion. The data contain 1.4 million or so clones, 98% of them singletons. The sequencing input was naive CD4+ T cells sorted from blood. The subset denotes: CD45RA+ positively selected. The receptor set was obtained from a man aged 25-45 years in good health.

V gene TRBV5-1 combines with J gene TRBJ2-2, with 11 bases that match TRBD2. Germline V gives CDR1 SGHRS, CDR2 YFSETQ. The CDR3 has 18 amino acids. With 4 bases clipped from V and 5 bases from J, the junction kept 13 bases outside the gene matches. The CDR3 DNA follows: TGCGCCAGCAGCCTTAAAACAACTAGCGGGAGTGGGACCGGGGAGCTGTTTTTT. Translating it yields CASSLKTTSGSGTGELFF.

This chain uses TRBV13 with TRBJ2-5; 7 bases line up with TRBD2. With V trimmed by 5 bases and J by 2 bases, 5 bases remained unmatched. CDR3 length: 14 amino acids. Germline lookup yields CDR1 PRHDT and CDR2 FYEKMQ (reference sequence). The CDR3 coding sequence is TGTGCCAGCAGCCTGGGAGCGGGACAAGAGACCCAGTACTTC. Translating it yields CASSLGAGQETQYF.

The chain joins TRBV7-2 to TRBJ2-7; the D gene is possibly TRBD1 (6 bases). CDR1 and CDR2 (germline): SGHTA, FQGNSA. V lost 1 base and J lost 5, with 15 bases in between. The CDR3 is 15 amino acids. The CDR3 DNA reads as TGTGCCAGCAGCTTAGGCCCAGGGGTAGGGGACGAGCAGTACTTC. It codes for CASSLGPGVGDEQYF.

This chain uses TRBV4-1 with TRBJ1-1; maybe TRBD1 (6 bases). Germline-derived CDR1 and CDR2 are MGHRA and YSYEKL. The CDR3 spans 14 residues. V was shortened by 4 bases and J by 2 bases, with 11 bases between the two germline ends. CDR3: CASSPGQLNTEAFF. CDR3 sequence (DNA): TGCGCCAGCAGCCCCGGACAGTTAAACACTGAAGCTTTCTTT.